The subject of this entry is one T cell receptor (beta chain). Its antigen is undetermined. The CDR3 sequence is 13 residues long. Germline V gene data show CDR1 as SEHNR and CDR2 as FQNEAQ (reference sequence). Trimming cost V 6 bases and J 8 bases, with 16 bases left between them. TCRdb's copy holds only in-frame clones and misses some; the assay was immunoSEQ multiplex PCR. The sample has more than 30,000 clones, approximately 78% seen once. Peripheral blood came from all dose cohorts at three timepoints. This sample was taken from a study of OX40 agonist ivuxolimab in advanced cancers. Regarding the study as a whole: CD8+ T cells (on average) carried more expanded clones than CD4+ T cells.

Specimen: CD4+ or CD8+ T cells sorted from blood, collected in a trial of the OX40 agonist ivuxolimab. The V and J genes are TRBV7-9 and TRBJ1-1; a possible D gene is TRBD1 (5 bases). The sequence was obtained from an adult with an advanced solid tumor such as melanoma, head and neck, liver or kidney cancer. CDR3 coding DNA: TGTGCCAGCAGGGACGGGGGGACCGGAGAAGCTTTCTTT. Its translation is CASRDGGTGEAFF.